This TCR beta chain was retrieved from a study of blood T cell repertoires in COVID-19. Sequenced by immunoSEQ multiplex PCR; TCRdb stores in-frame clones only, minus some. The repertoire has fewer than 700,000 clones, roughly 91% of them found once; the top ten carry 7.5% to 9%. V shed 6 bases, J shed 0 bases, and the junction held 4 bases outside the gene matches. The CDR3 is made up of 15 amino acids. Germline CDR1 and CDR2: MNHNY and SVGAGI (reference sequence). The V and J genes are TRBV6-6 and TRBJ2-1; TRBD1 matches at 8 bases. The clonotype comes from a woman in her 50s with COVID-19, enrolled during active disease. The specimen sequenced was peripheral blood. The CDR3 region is CASSPGQGSYNEQFF. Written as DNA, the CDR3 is TGTGCCAGCAGCCCTGGACAGGGCTCCTACAATGAGCAGTTCTTC.